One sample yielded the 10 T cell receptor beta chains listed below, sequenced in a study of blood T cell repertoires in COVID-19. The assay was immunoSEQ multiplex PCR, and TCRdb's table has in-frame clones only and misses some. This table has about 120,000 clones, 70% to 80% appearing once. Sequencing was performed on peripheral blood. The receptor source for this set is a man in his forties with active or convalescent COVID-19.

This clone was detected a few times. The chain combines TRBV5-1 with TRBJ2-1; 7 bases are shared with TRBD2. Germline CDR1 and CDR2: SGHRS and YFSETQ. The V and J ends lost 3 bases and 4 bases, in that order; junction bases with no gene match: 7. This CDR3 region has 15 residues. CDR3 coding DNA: TGCGCCAGCAGCTCCAGCGGGGCGGAATACAATGAGCAGTTCTTC. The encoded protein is CASSSSGAEYNEQFF.

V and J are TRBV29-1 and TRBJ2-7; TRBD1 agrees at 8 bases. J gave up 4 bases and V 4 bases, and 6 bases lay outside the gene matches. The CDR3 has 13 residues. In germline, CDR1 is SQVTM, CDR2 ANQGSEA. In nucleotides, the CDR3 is TGCAGCGTTGCCTCAGGGGGCATATACGAGCAGTACTTC. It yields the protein CSVASGGIYEQYF.

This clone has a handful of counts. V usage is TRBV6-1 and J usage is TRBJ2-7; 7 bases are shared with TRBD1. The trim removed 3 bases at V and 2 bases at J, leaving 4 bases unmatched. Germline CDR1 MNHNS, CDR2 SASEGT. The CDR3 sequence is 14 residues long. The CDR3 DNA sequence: TGTGCCAGCAGTGATACAGGGGCGGCCTACGAGCAGTACTTC. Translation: CASSDTGAAYEQYF.

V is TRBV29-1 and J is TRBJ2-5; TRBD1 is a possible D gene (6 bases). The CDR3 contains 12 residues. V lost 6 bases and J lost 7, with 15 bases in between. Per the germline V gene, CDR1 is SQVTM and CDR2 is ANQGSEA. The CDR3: CSVPGTRGTQYF. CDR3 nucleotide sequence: TGCAGCGTCCCCGGGACAAGGGGGACCCAGTACTTC. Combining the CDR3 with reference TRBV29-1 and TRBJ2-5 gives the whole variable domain SAVISQKPSRDICQRGTSLTIQCQVDSQVTMMFWYRQQPGQSLTLIATANQGSEATYESGFVIDKFPISRPNLTFSTLTVSNMSPEDSSIYLCSVPGTRGTQYFGPGTRLLVL.

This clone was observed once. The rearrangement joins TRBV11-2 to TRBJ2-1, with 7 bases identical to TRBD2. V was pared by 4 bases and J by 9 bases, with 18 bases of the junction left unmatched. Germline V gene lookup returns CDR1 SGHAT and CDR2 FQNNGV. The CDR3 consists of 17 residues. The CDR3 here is CASSYPGRESVVGEQFF. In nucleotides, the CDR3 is TGTGCCAGCAGCTACCCGGGGCGGGAGAGTGTGGTAGGTGAGCAGTTCTTC.

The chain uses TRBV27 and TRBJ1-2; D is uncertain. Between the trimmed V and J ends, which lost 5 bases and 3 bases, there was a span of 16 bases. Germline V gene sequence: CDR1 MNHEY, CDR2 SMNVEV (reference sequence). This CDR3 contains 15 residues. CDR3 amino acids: CASSAPRTVDYGYTF. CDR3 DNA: TGTGCCAGCAGTGCCCCCCGTACGGTCGACTATGGCTACACCTTC.

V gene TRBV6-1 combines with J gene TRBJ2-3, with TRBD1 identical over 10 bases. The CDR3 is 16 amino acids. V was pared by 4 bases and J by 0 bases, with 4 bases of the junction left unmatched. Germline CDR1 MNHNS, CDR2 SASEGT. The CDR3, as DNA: TGTGCCAGCAGTGGACGGACAGGGGGTAGCACAGATACGCAGTATTTT. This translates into CASSGRTGGSTDTQYF.

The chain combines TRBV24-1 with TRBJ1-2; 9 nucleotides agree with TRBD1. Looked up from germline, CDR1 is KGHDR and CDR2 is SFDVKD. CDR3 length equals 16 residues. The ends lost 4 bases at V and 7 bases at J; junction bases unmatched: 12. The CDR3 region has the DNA TGTGCCACCAGTGAGCCTCCGGGACAGGGAGGCGGTGGCTACACCTTC. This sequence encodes CATSEPPGQGGGGYTF.

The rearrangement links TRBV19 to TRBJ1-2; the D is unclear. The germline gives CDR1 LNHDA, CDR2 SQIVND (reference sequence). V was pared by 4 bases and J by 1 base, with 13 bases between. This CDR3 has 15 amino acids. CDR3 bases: TGTGCCAGTAGTACGGAGGGAGTTGTTAACTATGGCTACACCTTC. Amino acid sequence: CASSTEGVVNYGYTF.

The CDR3 bases are TGTGCCACCAGCAGAGGAATTGGCGGGATAGGGGCAGAGACCCAGTACTTC. Its translation: CATSRGIGGIGAETQYF. J is TRBJ2-5 and V is TRBV15, with D perhaps TRBD2 (6 bases). V lost 1 base to trimming and J lost 4 bases, with 19 bases between them. The V gene's germline CDR1 is LNHNV and CDR2 YYDKDF (reference sequence). The length of the CDR3 is 17 residues.